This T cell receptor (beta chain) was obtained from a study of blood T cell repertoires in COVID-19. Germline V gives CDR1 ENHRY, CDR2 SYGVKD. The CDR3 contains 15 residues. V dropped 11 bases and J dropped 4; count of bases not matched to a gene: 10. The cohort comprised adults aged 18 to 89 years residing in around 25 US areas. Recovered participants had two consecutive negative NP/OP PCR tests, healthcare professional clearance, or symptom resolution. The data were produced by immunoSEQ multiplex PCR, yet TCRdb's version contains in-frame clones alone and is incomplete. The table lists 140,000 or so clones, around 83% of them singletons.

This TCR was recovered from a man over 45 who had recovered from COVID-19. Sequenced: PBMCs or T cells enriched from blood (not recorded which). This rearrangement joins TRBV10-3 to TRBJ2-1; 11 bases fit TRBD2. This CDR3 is CAFSNSGGDYNEQFF. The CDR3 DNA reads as TGTGCCTTCTCTAATAGCGGGGGGGATTACAATGAGCAGTTCTTC.